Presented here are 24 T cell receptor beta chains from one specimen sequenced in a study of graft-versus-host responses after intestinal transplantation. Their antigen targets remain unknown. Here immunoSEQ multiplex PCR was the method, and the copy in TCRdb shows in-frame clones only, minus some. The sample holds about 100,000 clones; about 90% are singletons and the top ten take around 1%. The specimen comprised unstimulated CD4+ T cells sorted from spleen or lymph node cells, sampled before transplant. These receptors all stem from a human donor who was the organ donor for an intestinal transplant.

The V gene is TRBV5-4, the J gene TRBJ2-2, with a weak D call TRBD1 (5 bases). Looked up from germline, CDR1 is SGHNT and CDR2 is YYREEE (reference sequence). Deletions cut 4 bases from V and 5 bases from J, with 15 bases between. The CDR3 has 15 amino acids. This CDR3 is CASSPDQGSTGELFF. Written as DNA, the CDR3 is TGTGCCAGCAGCCCGGATCAGGGATCGACCGGGGAGCTGTTTTTT.

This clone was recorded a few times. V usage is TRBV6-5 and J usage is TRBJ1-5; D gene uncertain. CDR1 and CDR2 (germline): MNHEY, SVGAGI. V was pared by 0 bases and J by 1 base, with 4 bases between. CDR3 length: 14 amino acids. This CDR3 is CASSYSGSNQPQHF. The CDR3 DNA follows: TGTGCCAGCAGTTACTCAGGGAGCAATCAGCCCCAGCATTTT.

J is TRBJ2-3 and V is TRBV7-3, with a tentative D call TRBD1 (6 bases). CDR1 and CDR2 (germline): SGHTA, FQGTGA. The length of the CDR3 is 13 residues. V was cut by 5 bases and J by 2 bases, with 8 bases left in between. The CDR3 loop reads CASSRDTTDTQYF. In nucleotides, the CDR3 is TGTGCCAGCAGCCGGGACACCACAGATACGCAGTATTTT.

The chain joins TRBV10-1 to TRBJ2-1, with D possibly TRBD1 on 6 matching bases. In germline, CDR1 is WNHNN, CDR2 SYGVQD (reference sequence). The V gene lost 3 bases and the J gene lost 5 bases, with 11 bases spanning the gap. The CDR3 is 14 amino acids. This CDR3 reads CASSERQANNEQFF. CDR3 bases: TGCGCCAGCAGTGAACGACAGGCCAACAATGAGCAGTTCTTC.

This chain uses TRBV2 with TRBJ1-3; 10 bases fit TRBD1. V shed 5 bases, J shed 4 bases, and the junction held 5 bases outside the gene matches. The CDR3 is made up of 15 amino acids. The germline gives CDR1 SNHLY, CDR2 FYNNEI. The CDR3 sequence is CASSKGQGQGNTIYF. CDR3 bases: TGTGCCAGCAGTAAGGGACAGGGGCAGGGAAACACCATATATTTT.

CDR3 amino acids: CASSPLAGGNNEQFF. The CDR3 DNA reads as TGCGCCAGCAGCCCGCTAGCGGGGGGAAACAATGAGCAGTTCTTC. This rearrangement joins TRBV10-2 to TRBJ2-1, with 11 bases that match TRBD2. The V and J ends lost 6 bases and 5 bases, in that order; junction bases with no gene match: 6. The V gene's germline CDR1 is WSHSY and CDR2 SAAADI. This CDR3 region has 15 residues.

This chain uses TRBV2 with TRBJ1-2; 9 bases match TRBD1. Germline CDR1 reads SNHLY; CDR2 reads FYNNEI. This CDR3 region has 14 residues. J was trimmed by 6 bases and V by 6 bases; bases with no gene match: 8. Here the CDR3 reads CASRGDREVHGYTF. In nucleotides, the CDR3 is TGTGCCAGCAGGGGGGACAGGGAAGTTCATGGCTACACCTTC.

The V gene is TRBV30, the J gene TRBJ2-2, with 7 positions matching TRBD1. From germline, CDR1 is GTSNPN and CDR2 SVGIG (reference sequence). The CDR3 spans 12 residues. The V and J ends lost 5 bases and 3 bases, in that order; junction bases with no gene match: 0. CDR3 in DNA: TGTGCCTGGGGGACAGACACCGGGGAGCTGTTTTTT. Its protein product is CAWGTDTGELFF.

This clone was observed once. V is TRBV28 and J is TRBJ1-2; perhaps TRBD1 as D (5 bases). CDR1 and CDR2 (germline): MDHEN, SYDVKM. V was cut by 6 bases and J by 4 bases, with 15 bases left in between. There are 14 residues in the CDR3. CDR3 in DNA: TGTGCCAGCAGCGTATACGGGCAGGGCTATGGCTACACCTTC. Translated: CASSVYGQGYGYTF.

CDR3 region: CASSGPTGLAQHF. The DNA of the CDR3 is TGTGCCAGCAGTGGACCGACAGGGTTGGCCCAGCATTTT. The J gene is TRBJ1-5, the V gene TRBV6-1; 7 nucleotides agree with TRBD1. The V and J ends lost 4 bases and 11 bases, in that order; junction bases with no gene match: 8. The CDR3 covers 13 residues. The germline CDR1 and CDR2 sequences are MNHNS and SASEGT.

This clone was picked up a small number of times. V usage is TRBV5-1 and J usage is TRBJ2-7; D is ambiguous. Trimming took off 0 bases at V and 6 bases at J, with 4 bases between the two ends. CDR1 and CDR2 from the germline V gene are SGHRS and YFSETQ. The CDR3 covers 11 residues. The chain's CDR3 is CASSLGGEQYF. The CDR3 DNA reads TGCGCCAGCAGCTTGGGGGGCGAGCAGTACTTC.

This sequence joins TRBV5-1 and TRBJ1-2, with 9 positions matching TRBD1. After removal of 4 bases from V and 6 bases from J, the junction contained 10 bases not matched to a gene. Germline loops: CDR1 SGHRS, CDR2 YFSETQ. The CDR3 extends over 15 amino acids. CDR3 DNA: TGCGCCAGCAGCCCGGGGGACAGGGCCGAGAATGGCTACACCTTC. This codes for CASSPGDRAENGYTF.

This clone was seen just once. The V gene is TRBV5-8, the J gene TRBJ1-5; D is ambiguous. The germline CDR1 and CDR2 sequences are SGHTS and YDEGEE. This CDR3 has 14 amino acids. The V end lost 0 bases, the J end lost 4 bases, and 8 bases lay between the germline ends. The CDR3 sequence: CASSLGVPNQPQHF. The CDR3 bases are TGTGCCAGCAGCTTGGGCGTCCCAAATCAGCCCCAGCATTTT.

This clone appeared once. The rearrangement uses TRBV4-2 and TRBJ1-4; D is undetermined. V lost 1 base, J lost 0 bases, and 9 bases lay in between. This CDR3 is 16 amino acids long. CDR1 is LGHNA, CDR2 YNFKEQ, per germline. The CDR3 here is CASSQVDFATNEKLFF. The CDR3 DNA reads TGTGCCAGCAGCCAAGTAGATTTTGCAACTAATGAAAAACTGTTTTTT.

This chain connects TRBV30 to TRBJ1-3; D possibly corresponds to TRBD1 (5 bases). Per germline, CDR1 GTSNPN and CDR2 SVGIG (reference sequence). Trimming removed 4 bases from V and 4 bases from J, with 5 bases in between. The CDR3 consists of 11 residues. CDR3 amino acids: CAWTGGNTIYF. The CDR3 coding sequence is TGTGCCTGGACAGGGGGAAACACCATATATTTT.

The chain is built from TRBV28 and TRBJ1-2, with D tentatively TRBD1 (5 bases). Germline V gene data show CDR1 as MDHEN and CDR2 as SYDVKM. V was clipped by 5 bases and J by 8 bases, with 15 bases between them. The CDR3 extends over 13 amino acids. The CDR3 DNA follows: TGTGCCAGCAGTCCGCACGGGGGTTACGGCTACACCTTC. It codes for CASSPHGGYGYTF.

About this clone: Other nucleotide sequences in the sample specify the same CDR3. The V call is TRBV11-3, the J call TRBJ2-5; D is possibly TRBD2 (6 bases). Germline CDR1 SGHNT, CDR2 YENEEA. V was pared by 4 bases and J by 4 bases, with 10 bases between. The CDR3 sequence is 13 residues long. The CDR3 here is CASSSLGGETQYF. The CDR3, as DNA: TGTGCCAGCAGCTCGCTGGGGGGAGAGACCCAGTACTTC.

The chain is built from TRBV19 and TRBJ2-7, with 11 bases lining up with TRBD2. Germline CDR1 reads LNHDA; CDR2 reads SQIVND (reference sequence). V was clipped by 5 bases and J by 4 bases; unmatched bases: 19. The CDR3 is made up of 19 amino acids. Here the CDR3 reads CASSASTPGLAAPRYEQYF. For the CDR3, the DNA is TGTGCCAGTAGTGCGTCCACACCGGGACTAGCGGCCCCCCGGTACGAGCAGTACTTC.

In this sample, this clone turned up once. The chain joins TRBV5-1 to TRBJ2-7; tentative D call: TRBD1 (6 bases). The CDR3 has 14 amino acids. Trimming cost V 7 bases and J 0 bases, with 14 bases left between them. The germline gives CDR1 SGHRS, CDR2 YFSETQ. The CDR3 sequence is CASRQDPSSYEQYF. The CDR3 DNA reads TGCGCCAGCCGACAGGACCCAAGCTCCTACGAGCAGTACTTC.

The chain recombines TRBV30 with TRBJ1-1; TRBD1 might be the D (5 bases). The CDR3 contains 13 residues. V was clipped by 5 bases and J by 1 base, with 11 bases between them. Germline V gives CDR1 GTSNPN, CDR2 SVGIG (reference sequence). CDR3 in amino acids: CAWWGGPNTEAFF. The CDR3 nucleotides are TGTGCCTGGTGGGGGGGACCGAACACTGAAGCTTTCTTT.

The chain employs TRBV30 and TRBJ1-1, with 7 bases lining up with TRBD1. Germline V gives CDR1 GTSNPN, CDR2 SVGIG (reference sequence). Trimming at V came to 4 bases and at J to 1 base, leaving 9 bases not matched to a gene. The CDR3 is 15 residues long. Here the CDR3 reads CAWTPWDRGNTEAFF. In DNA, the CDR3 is TGTGCCTGGACCCCTTGGGACAGAGGGAACACTGAAGCTTTCTTT. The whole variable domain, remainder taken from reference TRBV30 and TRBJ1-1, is SQTIHQWPATLVQPVGSPLSLECTVEGTSNPNLYWYRQAAGRGLQLLFYSVGIGQISSEVPQNLSASRPQDRQFILSSKKLLLSDSGFYLCAWTPWDRGNTEAFFGQGTRLTVV.

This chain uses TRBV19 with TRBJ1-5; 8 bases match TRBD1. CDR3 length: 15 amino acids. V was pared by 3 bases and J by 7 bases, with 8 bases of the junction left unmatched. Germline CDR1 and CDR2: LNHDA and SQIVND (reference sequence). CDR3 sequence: CASSIGQGMRQPQHF. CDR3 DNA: TGTGCCAGTAGTATCGGACAGGGAATGAGACAGCCCCAGCATTTT.

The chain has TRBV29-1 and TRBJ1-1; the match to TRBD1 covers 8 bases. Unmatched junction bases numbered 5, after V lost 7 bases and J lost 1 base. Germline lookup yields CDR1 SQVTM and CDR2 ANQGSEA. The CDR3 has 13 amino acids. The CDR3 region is CSARQGWNTEAFF. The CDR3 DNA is TGCAGCGCTCGACAGGGGTGGAACACTGAAGCTTTCTTT.

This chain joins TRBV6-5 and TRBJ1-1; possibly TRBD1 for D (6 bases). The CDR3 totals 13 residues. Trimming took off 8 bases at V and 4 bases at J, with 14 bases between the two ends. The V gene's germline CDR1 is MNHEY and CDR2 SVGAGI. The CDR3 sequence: CASARGAATEAFF. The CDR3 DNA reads TGTGCCAGCGCCAGGGGCGCGGCCACTGAAGCTTTCTTT.